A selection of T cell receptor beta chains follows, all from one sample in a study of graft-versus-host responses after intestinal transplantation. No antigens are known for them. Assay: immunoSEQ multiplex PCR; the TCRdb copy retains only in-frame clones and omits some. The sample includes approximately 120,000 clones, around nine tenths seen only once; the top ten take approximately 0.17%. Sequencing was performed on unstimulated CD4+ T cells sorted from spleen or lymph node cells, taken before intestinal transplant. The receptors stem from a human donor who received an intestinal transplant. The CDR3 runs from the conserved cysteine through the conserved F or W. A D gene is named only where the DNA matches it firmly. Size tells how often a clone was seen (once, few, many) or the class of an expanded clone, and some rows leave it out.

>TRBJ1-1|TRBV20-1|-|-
CSARDGREAFF
TGCAGTGCTAGAGACGGGAGAGAGGCTTTCTTT
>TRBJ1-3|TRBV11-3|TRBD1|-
CASRNRGLGNTIYF
TGTGCCAGCAGAAACAGGGGGCTTGGAAACACCATATATTTT
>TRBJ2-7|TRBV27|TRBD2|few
CASSLSPGGEQYF
TGTGCCAGCAGTTTATCTCCGGGGGGCGAGCAGTACTTC
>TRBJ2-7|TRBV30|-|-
CAWSMTGREQYF
TGTGCCTGGAGTATGACTGGTCGCGAGCAGTACTTC
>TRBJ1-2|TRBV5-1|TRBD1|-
CASSLTGGNGYTF
TGCGCCAGCAGCTTAACAGGGGGGAATGGCTACACCTTC
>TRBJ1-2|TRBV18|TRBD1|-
CASSQQGAPSAGYTF
TGTGCCAGCTCACAGCAGGGGGCGCCTTCGGCTGGCTACACCTTC
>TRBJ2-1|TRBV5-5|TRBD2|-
CASSLYGTSGVGQFF
TGTGCCAGCAGCTTGTACGGGACTAGCGGGGTGGGGCAGTTCTTC
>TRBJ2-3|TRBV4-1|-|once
CASSQDLGSLGGYSTDTQYF
TGCGCCAGCAGCCAAGATCTGGGTTCGCTCGGAGGGTATTCAACAGATACGCAGTATTTT
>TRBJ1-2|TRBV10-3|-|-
CAISEFGGANYGYTF
TGTGCCATCAGTGAGTTTGGGGGGGCTAACTATGGCTACACCTTC
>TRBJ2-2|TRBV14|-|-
CASSRRENGELFF
TGTGCCAGCAGCCGCCGGGAGAACGGGGAGCTGTTTTTT
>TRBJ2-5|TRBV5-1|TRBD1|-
CASSLLDRGYRETQYF
TGCGCCAGCAGCTTGTTGGACAGGGGGTATCGAGAGACCCAGTACTTC
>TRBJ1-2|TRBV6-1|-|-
CASSGQSYYGYTF
TGTGCCAGCAGTGGGCAGTCCTACTATGGCTACACCTTC
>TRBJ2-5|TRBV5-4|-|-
CASSPRLDGQETQYF
TGTGCCAGCAGCCCGCGATTGGACGGTCAAGAGACCCAGTACTTC
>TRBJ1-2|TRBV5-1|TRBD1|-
CASSLGQGPYGYTF
TGCGCCAGCAGCTTGGGACAGGGACCTTATGGCTACACCTTC
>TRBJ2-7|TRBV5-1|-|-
CASSVPGGYEQYF
TGCGCCAGCAGCGTGCCAGGCGGATACGAGCAGTACTTC
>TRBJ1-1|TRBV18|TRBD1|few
CASSPTGVNTEAFF
TGTGCCAGCTCACCGACAGGGGTGAACACTGAAGCTTTCTTT
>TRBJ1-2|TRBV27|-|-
CASSSLGGQTYGYTF
TGTGCCAGCAGTTCTCTCGGAGGCCAGACGTATGGCTACACCTTC
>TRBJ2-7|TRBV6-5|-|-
CASSYYKTDSYEQYF
TGTGCCAGCAGTTACTATAAGACAGACTCCTACGAGCAGTACTTC
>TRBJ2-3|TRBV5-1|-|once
CASSLVGFTDTQYF
TGCGCCAGCAGCTTGGTGGGGTTCACAGATACGCAGTATTTT
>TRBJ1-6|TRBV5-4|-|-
CASSRDRSSYNSPLHF
TGTGCCAGCAGCCGAGACAGGAGCTCCTATAATTCACCCCTCCACTTT
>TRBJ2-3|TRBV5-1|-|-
CASSLLTGDTQYF
TGCGCCAGCAGCTTGCTTACTGGGGATACGCAGTATTTT
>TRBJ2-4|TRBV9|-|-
CASSPHLAVQGIQYF
TGTGCCAGCAGCCCCCACCTAGCTGTTCAGGGCATTCAGTACTTC
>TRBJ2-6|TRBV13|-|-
CASRFVQLSTSRANVLTF
TGTGCCAGCAGGTTTGTACAGCTGAGTACAAGTCGGGCCAACGTCCTGACTTTC
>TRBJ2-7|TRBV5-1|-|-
CASSLVGAGEQYF
TGCGCCAGCAGCTTGGTTGGGGCCGGCGAGCAGTACTTC
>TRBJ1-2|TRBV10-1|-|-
CASRVRSDYGYTF
TGCGCCAGCCGGGTAAGGTCCGACTATGGCTACACCTTC
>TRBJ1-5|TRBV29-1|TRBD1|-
CSVQSQGGQPQHF
TGCAGCGTACAAAGCCAGGGGGGTCAGCCCCAGCATTTT
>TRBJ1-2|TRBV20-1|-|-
CSARTPYGYTF
TGCAGTGCTAGGACCCCCTATGGCTACACCTTC
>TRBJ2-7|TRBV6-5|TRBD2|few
CASSYSFAGGLYEQYF
TGTGCCAGCAGTTACTCGTTCGCGGGGGGTCTCTACGAGCAGTACTTC
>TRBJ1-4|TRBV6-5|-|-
CASIPGRGGFF
TGTGCCAGCATCCCCGGGAGAGGTGGATTTTTT
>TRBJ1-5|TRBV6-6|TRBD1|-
CASSPQGSNQPQHF
TGTGCCAGCAGCCCACAGGGGAGCAATCAGCCCCAGCATTTT
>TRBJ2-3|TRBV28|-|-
CASRHALVDTQYF
TGTGCCAGCAGGCATGCACTAGTAGATACGCAGTATTTT
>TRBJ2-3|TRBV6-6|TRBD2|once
CASSLLPGGLTDTQYF
TGTGCCAGCTCCCTCCTCCCGGGGGGGCTAACAGATACGCAGTATTTT
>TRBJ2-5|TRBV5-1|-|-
CASSLYSLQETQYF
TGCGCCAGCAGCTTGTACAGCCTCCAAGAGACCCAGTACTTC
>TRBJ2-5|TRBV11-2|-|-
CASSLEPGRRGTQYF
TGTGCCAGCAGCTTAGAACCCGGGCGGAGGGGGACCCAGTACTTC
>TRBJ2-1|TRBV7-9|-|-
CASSFKGSNEQFF
TGTGCCAGCAGCTTTAAGGGGAGCAATGAGCAGTTCTTC
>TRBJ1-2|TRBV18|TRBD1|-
CASSSDREYGYTF
TGTGCCAGCTCATCCGACAGGGAATATGGCTACACCTTC
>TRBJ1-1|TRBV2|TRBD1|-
CASTTGRTEAFF
TGTGCCAGCACGACAGGGCGGACTGAAGCTTTCTTT
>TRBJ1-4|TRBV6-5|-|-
CASGPSREKLFF
TGTGCCTCGGGCCCTTCAAGAGAAAAACTGTTTTTT
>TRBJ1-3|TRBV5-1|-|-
CASSLAGTTNTIYF
TGCGCCAGCAGCTTGGCGGGGACTACGAACACCATATATTTT
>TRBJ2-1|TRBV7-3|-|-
CASSLGTVRGNEQFF
TGTGCCAGCAGCTTAGGTACAGTTAGGGGCAATGAGCAGTTCTTC
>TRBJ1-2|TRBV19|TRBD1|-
CASNDRVGGYTF
TGTGCCAGTAACGACAGGGTGGGGGGCTACACCTTC
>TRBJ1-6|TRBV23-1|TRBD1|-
CASRQTGKDPGKENSPLHF
TGCGCCAGCAGACAGACAGGGAAGGATCCGGGTAAGGAGAATTCACCCCTCCACTTT
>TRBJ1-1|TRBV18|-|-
CASSPPLRDTEAFF
TGTGCCAGCTCACCCCCCCTCCGGGACACTGAAGCTTTCTTT
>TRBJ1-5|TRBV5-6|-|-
CASSLRRNQPQHF
TGTGCCAGCAGCTTACGGCGCAATCAGCCCCAGCATTTT
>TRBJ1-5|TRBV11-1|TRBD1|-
CASSDRVGQPQHF
TGTGCCAGCAGTGACAGGGTGGGACAGCCCCAGCATTTT
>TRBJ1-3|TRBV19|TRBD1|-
CASSIGDRLVSGNTIYF
TGTGCCAGTAGTATTGGGGACAGGCTTGTCTCTGGAAACACCATATATTTT
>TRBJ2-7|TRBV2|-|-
CASSDDGGGEQYF
TGTGCCAGCAGTGATGATGGGGGAGGCGAGCAGTACTTC
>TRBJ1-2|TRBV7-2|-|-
CASSRDRGSYYGYTF
TGTGCCAGCAGTCGAGATAGAGGCAGTTACTATGGCTACACCTTC
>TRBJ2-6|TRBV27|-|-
CASSLWSSGANVLTF
TGTGCCAGCAGTTTATGGAGCTCTGGGGCCAACGTCCTGACTTTC
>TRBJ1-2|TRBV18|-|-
CASSPLEEGGVGGYTF
TGTGCCAGCTCACCTCTCGAGGAGGGGGGCGTAGGGGGCTACACCTTC
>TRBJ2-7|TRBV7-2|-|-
CASSFGEVYYEQYF
TGTGCCAGCAGCTTCGGAGAAGTATACTACGAGCAGTACTTC
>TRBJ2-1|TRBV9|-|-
CASSRQASSSYNEQFF
TGTGCCAGCAGCCGACAGGCCTCGAGCTCCTACAATGAGCAGTTCTTC
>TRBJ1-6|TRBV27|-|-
CASTLRGGIASPLHF
TGTGCCAGCACCCTACGGGGGGGGATCGCTTCACCCCTCCACTTT
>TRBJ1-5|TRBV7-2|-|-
CASTRQSNQPQHF
TGTGCCAGCACCAGACAAAGCAATCAGCCCCAGCATTTT
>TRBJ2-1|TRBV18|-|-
CASSPGLEAGEQFF
TGTGCCAGCTCACCGGGACTGGAGGCGGGGGAGCAGTTCTTC
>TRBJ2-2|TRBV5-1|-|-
CASSLASAGGGELFF
TGCGCCAGCAGCTTGGCCTCGGCAGGAGGAGGGGAGCTGTTTTTT
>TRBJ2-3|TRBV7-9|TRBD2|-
CASIIAGGRTDTQYF
TGTGCCAGCATAATAGCGGGGGGCCGTACAGATACGCAGTATTTT
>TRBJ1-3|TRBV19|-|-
CASSIAADSGNTIYF
TGTGCCAGTAGTATAGCGGCGGACTCTGGAAACACCATATATTTT
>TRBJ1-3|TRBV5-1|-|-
CASSLLDIQSGNTIYF
TGCGCCAGCAGCTTGTTAGATATTCAATCTGGAAACACCATATATTTT
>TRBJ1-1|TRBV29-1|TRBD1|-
CSVTGAADVGDTEAFF
TGCAGCGTTACAGGGGCCGCCGACGTCGGGGACACTGAAGCTTTCTTT